The present TCR beta chain was sequenced within a study of regulatory T cells in long-lasting Graves disease. Time point defined: newly diagnosed GD, antithyroid drugs for less than 3 months. From RNA extracted from PBMCs, the TCR library was made. Assembly of TCR beta libraries relied on iRepertoire HTBI primers together with Arm-PCR of CDR3 regions. Each CDR3 protein is one row after TCRdb ran MiXCR on the multiplex PCR reads. The data contain roughly 500,000 distinct CDR3 sequences, approximately 13% of them seen just once; the ten biggest clones take up approximately 9.3%. CDR1 is MNHEY, CDR2 SMNVEV, per germline (reference sequence). CDR3 length: 17 amino acids. V lost 4 bases and J 0 bases, leaving 13 bases between the germline ends. Regarding the study as a whole: Under persistent disease, TRBV28, TRBJ1-2 and TRBJ2-5 were used preferentially.

In its sample, this clonotype was seen many times. Its antigen is not identified. A further study also used this sample, focusing on T cells in Graves' hyperthyroidism and ophthalmopathy. In that study: Using the HTBI primer set, a first-round RT-PCR was run on the TCR CDR3. In blood, most of the thyroid clonotypes expanded above 0.001 were also present. The model predicted ophthalmopathy a median about 6.6 months before onset.

The input for sequencing was peripheral blood mononuclear cells (PBMCs), taken at new diagnosis, from a patient treated with antithyroid drugs. This clonotype originated in a man younger than 40 with Graves disease. This chain uses TRBV27 with TRBJ2-6; D remains ambiguous. CDR3 in DNA: TGTGCCAGCAGTTCAGGACCGTCGAGCTCTGGGGCCAACGTCCTGACTTTC. It specifies CASSSGPSSSGANVLTF. The full variable domain, rest sourced from reference TRBV27 and TRBJ2-6, is EAQVTQNPRYLITVTGKKLTVTCSQNMNHEYMSWYRQDPGLGLRQIYYSMNVEVTDKGDVPEGYKVSRKEKRNFPLILESPSPNQTSLYFCASSSGPSSSGANVLTFGAGSRLTVL.